This T cell receptor (beta chain) was captured by sequencing in a study of CD8 T cells in ankylosing spondylitis. The study's findings and limits: Several highly homologous variants made up a TCR beta motif, and this motif appeared characteristic of ankylosing spondylitis blood.

This clonotype has a count of ten or more. Its specificity is not known. TCRdb analysed the 5' RACE reads with MiXCR anew, one entry per CDR3 protein. In the table there are around 150,000 distinct CDR3 sequences, 5.5% to 7.5% of which are singletons. Trimming took 3 bases from V and 0 from J; bases not matched to a gene: 8. The germline gives CDR1 SGHRS, CDR2 YFSETQ. The length of the CDR3 is 17 residues. This TCR derives from a female donor with ankylosing spondylitis or in good health (not recorded which). V is TRBV5-1 and J is TRBJ2-7; 11 bases align to TRBD2. Source material: blood, either unsorted or a sorted T cell fraction (not recorded which). The CDR3 DNA is TGCGCCAGCAGCTCTCAACCTAGCGGGGGGTACTCCTACGAGCAGTACTTC. Translating gives CASSSQPSGGYSYEQYF.